This T cell receptor (beta chain) came from a study of cytomegalovirus exposure and HLA in healthy donors. General study findings and limits: Judged likely to be a sequencing artifact was a cluster of highly shared sequence variants. Association of under 20,000 TCR beta sequences with HLA alleles was found at 0.05 false discovery rate in a later analysis. Researchers counted around 160 TCR beta chains as cytomegalovirus-associated.

The primer mix had 60 Vbeta and 13 Jbeta primers. Per the authors' pipeline: An analysis performed later counted about 80 million unique TCR beta chains (roughly 11 million of them shared). Libraries were prepared by immunoSEQ multiplex PCR; TCRdb keeps only in-frame clonotypes and omits some of them. Clone size and V and J calls were adopted from that table, with D and trimming inferred from the DNA. The sample shows some 170,000 clones, 60% to 85% of them seen only once. Comment on this clone: Its antigen is still unknown.

The ends lost 6 bases at V and 2 bases at J; junction bases unmatched: 5. The germline CDR1 and CDR2 sequences are MNHEY and SVGAGI. The CDR3 is 15 residues long. This sequence was found in a male donor in good health and CMV-seronegative. The chain recombines TRBV6-5 with TRBJ1-3; 9 nucleotides match TRBD1. Sequencing was done on a sample of PBMCs. The CDR3, as DNA: TGTGCCAGCAGATCACAGGGGGCGCCTGGAAACACCATATATTTT. Its translation is CASRSQGAPGNTIYF.